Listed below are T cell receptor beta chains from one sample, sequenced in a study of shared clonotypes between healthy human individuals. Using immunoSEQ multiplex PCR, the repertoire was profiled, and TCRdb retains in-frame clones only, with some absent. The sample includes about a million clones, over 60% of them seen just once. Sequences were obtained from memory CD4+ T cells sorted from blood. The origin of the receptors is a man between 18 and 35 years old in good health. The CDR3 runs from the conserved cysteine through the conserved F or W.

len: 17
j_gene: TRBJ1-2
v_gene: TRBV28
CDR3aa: CASSFQKPGQGAAGYTF

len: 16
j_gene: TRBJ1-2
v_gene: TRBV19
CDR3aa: CASSIIRDRATYGYTF

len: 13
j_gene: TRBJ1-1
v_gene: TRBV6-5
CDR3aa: CASRGPGNTEAFF

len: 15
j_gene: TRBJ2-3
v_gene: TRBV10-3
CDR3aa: CAISSTGSETDTQYF

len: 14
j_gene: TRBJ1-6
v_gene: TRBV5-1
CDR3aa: CASSPGTGNSPLHF

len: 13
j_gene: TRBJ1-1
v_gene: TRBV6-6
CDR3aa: CASHWRENTEAFF

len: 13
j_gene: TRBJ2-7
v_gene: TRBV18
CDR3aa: CASYQGQNGEQYF

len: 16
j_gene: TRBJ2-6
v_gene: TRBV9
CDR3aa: CASSVPGSSGANVLTF

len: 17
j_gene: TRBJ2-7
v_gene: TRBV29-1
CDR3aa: CSVEIVSGLAGAYEQYF

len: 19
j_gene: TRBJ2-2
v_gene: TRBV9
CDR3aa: CASSVAAGTSGRNTGELFF

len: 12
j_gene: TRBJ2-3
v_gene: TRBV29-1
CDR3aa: CSAGGDADTQYF

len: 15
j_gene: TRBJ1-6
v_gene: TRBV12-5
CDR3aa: CASGLTGPRGSPLHF

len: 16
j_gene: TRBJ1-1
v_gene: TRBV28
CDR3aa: CASSRLSGGMNTEAFF

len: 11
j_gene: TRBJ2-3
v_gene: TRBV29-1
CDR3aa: CSVVSTDTQYF

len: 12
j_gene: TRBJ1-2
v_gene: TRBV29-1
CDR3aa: CSVGSGSYGYTF

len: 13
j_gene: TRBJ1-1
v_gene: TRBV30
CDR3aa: CAWSVNTGGKAFF

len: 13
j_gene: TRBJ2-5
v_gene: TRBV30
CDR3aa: CAWTLSGGKTQYF

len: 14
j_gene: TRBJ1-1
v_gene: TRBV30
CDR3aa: CAWSPLQGGTEAFF

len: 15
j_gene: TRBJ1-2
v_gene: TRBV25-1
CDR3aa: CASSDPGQGIYGYTF

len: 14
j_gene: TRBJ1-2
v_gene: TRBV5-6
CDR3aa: CASSLGRLNYGYTF

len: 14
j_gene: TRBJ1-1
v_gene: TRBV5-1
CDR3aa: CASSTGQPSAEAFF

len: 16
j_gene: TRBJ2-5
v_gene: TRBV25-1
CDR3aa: CASSRGTAGGPETQYF

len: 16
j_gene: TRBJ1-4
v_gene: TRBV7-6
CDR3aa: CASSLGGGATNEKLFF

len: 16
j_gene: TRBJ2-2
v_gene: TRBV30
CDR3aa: CAWSGGWRLNTGELFF

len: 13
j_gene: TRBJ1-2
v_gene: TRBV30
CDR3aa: CAWSNSGQFRYTF

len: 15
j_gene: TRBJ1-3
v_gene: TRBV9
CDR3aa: CASSLTGIGGNTIYF

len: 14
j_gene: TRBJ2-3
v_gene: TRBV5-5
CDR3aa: CASSFSSSTDTQYF

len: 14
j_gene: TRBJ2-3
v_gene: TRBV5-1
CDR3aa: CASSLSRSTDTQYF

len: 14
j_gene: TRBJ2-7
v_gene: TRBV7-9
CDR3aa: CASGTGGRSYEQYF

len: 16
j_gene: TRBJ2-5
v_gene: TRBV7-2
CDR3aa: CASSREGGLSQETQYF

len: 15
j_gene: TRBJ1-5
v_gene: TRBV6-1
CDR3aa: CASSGGRTENQPQHF

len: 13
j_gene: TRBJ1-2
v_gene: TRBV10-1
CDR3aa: CASSESANYGYTF

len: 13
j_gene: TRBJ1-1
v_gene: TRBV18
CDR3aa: CASSGQGNTEAFF

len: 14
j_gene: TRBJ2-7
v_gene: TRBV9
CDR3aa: CASSVGQNSYEQYF

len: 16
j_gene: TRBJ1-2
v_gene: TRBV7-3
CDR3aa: CASSPGYGTGAGGYTF

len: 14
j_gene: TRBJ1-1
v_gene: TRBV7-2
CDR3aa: CASSLEGFNTEAFF

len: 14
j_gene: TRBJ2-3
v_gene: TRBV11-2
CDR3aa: CASSLTEFSDTQYF

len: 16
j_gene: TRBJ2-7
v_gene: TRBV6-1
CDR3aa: CASSELHTGVGSEQYF

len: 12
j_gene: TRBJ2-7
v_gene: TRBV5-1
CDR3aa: CASSSGGSEQYF

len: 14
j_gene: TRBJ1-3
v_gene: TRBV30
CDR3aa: CAWSGSRVLDTIYF

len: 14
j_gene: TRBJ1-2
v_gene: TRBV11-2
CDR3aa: CASSYGQRDYGYTF

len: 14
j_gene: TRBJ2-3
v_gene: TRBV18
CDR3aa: CASAPGTGSDTQYF

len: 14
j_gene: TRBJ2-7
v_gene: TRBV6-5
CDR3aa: CASSLGQVSYEQYF

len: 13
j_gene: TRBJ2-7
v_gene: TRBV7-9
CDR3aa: CASSESVSYEQYF

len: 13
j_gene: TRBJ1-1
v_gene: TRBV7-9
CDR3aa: CASKGTGVTEAFF

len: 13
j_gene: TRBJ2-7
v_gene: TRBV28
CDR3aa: CATYRGLWDEQYF

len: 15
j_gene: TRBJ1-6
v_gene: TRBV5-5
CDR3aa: CASSSQGRVDSPLHF

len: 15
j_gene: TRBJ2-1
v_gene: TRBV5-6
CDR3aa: CASNRIFEVGYEQFF

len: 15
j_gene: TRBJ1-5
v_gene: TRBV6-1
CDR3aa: CASSSDREGNQPQHF

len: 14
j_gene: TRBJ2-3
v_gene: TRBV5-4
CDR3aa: CASTPIAAPDTQYF

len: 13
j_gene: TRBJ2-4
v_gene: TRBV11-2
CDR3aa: CASSFRTGNIQYF

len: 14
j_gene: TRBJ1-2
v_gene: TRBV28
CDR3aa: CASSLGTGEYGYTF